These 21 T cell receptor beta chains originate from one sample sequenced in a study of blood T cell repertoires in COVID-19. Using immunoSEQ multiplex PCR, the repertoire was profiled, and TCRdb retains in-frame clones only, with some absent. The table lists 250,000 to 350,000 clones, roughly 90% of them singletons. The sample comprised PBMCs or T cells enriched from blood (not recorded which). These receptors originate from a young woman who had recovered from COVID-19.

The chain links TRBV6-2 or TRBV6-3 to TRBJ2-1; 8 nucleotides agree with TRBD2. CDR3 length: 15 amino acids. The germline V gene encodes CDR1 MNHEY and CDR2 SVGEGT. V dropped 5 bases and J dropped 5; count of bases not matched to a gene: 8. DNA of the CDR3: TGTGCCAGCAGTCCCAGCGGGAGTAAAAACAATGAGCAGTTCTTC. Amino acid sequence: CASSPSGSKNNEQFF.

V and J are TRBV3-1 (or the pseudogene TRBV3-2) and TRBJ1-6; no firm D call. Germline V gene sequence: CDR1 LGHDT, CDR2 YNNKEL (reference sequence). The CDR3 is made up of 12 amino acids. V was shortened by 0 bases and J by 10 bases, with 4 bases between the two germline ends. The CDR3 nucleotides are TGTGCCAGCAGCCAAGATCTCTCACCCCTCCACTTT. Translated, it gives CASSQDLSPLHF.

V gene TRBV12-2 combines with J gene TRBJ1-1. TRBV12-2 represents a pseudogene. The CDR3 sequence is 12 residues long. The CDR3 loop is CASRHVESTAFF. The CDR3 bases are TGTGCAAGTCGCCACGTCGAGTCTACAGCTTTCTTT.

The chain combines TRBV18 with TRBJ2-1; 9 bases agree with TRBD1. The germline V gene encodes CDR1 KGHSH and CDR2 LQKENI. With 6 bases clipped from V and 10 bases from J, the junction kept 10 bases outside the gene matches. The CDR3 is 14 amino acids. The CDR3 spells CASSVKGGTGEQFF. DNA for the CDR3: TGTGCCAGCTCCGTTAAGGGCGGGACAGGGGAGCAGTTCTTC.

The V gene is TRBV7-8, the J gene TRBJ2-5; the match to TRBD1 covers 10 bases. CDR3 length: 16 residues. Germline-derived CDR1 and CDR2 are SGHVS and FQNEAQ. V lost 4 bases to trimming and J lost 3 bases; unmatched junction nucleotides: 8. The CDR3 protein is CASSSRDRGWEETQYF. In DNA form, the CDR3 reads TGTGCCAGCAGCTCCCGGGACAGGGGATGGGAAGAGACCCAGTACTTC. The full variable domain, in which reference TRBV7-8 and TRBJ2-5 provide the parts outside the CDR3, is GAGVSQSPRYKVAKRGQDVALRCDPISGHVSLFWYQQALGQGPEFLTYFQNEAQLDKSGLPSDRFFAERPEGSVSTLKIQRTQQEDSAVYLCASSSRDRGWEETQYFGPGTRLLVL.

This clone was recorded only once. The chain couples TRBV7-2 to TRBJ2-2; TRBD2 agrees at 12 bases. The germline CDR1 and CDR2 sequences are SGHTA and FQGNSA. The V segment lost 5 bases and the J segment 1 base; nucleotides outside the gene matches: 2. CDR3 size: 16 residues. The CDR3 DNA sequence: TGTGCCAGCAGCAAGGGACTAGCGGGGAACACCGGGGAGCTGTTTTTT. Protein sequence: CASSKGLAGNTGELFF.

The sample holds a few counts of this clone. CDR3 loop: CASRLGTGGLAGSYNEQFF. Written as DNA, the CDR3 is TGTGCCAGCAGGCTAGGGACAGGGGGCCTAGCGGGTTCCTACAATGAGCAGTTCTTC. This sequence joins TRBV7-6 and TRBJ2-1; TRBD1 aligns across 12 bases. The CDR3 covers 19 residues. V was clipped by 6 bases and J by 1 base; unmatched bases: 13. CDR1 and CDR2 (germline): SGHVS, FNYEAQ.

V is TRBV2 and J is TRBJ2-7; 10 bases are shared with TRBD2. V lost 7 bases and J lost 2; bases outside the gene matches: 14. The germline CDR1 and CDR2 sequences are SNHLY and FYNNEI. The CDR3 sequence is 17 residues long. CDR3 nucleotide sequence: TGTGCCAGCACCCTTTCGGGAGCTAGCGGGAGACCCTACGAGCAGTACTTC. Translated: CASTLSGASGRPYEQYF.

This rearrangement joins TRBV5-6 to TRBJ1-1; tentative D call: TRBD1 (5 bases). The CDR3 is 15 residues long. Germline V gene lookup returns CDR1 SGHDT and CDR2 YYEEEE. With 0 bases removed from V and 1 base from J, the gap between germline ends came to 10 bases. The CDR3 DNA is TGTGCCAGCAGCTTGGGTTCAGGGTGGAACACTGAAGCTTTCTTT. Protein: CASSLGSGWNTEAFF.

The chain recombines TRBV6-5 with TRBJ2-2; the D gene is possibly TRBD2 (6 bases). This CDR3 has 16 amino acids. The V end was cut by 0 bases, the J end by 6 bases, with 14 bases between. Germline values: CDR1 MNHEY, CDR2 SVGAGI. The CDR3 coding sequence is TGTGCCAGCAGTTACTCGAGGTCGAGCGGGTCCGGGGAGCTGTTTTTT. This gives the protein CASSYSRSSGSGELFF.

The rearrangement links TRBV7-9 to TRBJ2-2; TRBD2 matches 7 bases. The germline V gene has CDR1 SEHNR and CDR2 FQNEAQ (reference sequence). V lost 5 bases and J lost 1; bases outside the gene matches: 7. The CDR3 contains 16 residues. CDR3 coding DNA: TGTGCCAGCAGCGATCCGACTAGCAGGAACACCGGGGAGCTGTTTTTT. This gives the protein CASSDPTSRNTGELFF.

The chain links TRBV5-6 to TRBJ2-2; 13 positions match TRBD2. This CDR3 has 16 residues. Germline loops: CDR1 SGHDT, CDR2 YYEEEE. V lost 5 bases, J lost 2 bases, and 3 bases stayed unmatched. The CDR3 DNA follows: TGTGCCAGCAGTGGGACTAGCGGGGCTAACACCGGGGAGCTGTTTTTT. Translated, it gives CASSGTSGANTGELFF.

The chain links TRBV28 to TRBJ1-2, with D unclear. The CDR3 loop spans 13 amino acids. From germline, CDR1 is MDHEN and CDR2 SYDVKM. The V end was cut by 2 bases, the J end by 6 bases, with 10 bases between. CDR3 nucleotides: TGTGCCAGCAGTTTAACCTTCACAGATGGCTACACCTTC. This codes for CASSLTFTDGYTF.

The rearrangement uses TRBV7-9 and TRBJ2-2; TRBD1 agrees at 10 bases. Trimming took 5 bases from V and 6 from J; bases not matched to a gene: 12. Looked up from germline, CDR1 is SEHNR and CDR2 is FQNEAQ (reference sequence). The CDR3 is made up of 17 amino acids. Here the CDR3 DNA reads TGTGCCAGCAGCCTTGACTCGGGACAGGGGTATGCCGGGGAGCTGTTTTTT. Amino acids: CASSLDSGQGYAGELFF.

This clone was counted at least ten times. The J gene is TRBJ2-7, the V gene TRBV5-1; 7 bases are a match to TRBD2. The CDR3 is made up of 18 amino acids. CDR1 and CDR2 (germline): SGHRS, YFSETQ. J gave up 0 bases and V 1 base, and 13 bases lay outside the gene matches. CDR3 sequence reads: CASSLPALSSGFSYEQYF. DNA of the CDR3: TGCGCCAGCAGCTTGCCGGCACTAAGTAGCGGGTTCTCCTACGAGCAGTACTTC.

The chain is built from TRBV24-1 and TRBJ1-4, with TRBD1 identical over 9 bases. The trim removed 0 bases at V and 3 bases at J, leaving 22 bases unmatched. CDR3 length equals 23 residues. Germline CDR1 and CDR2: KGHDR and SFDVKD. Here the CDR3 DNA reads TGTGCCACCAGTGATTTGCAGTCTTTCCTGGGACAGGGAATTACGTGGGCTAATGAAAAACTGTTTTTT. It yields the protein CATSDLQSFLGQGITWANEKLFF.

J is TRBJ1-1 and V is TRBV19; D remains unclear. Germline V lookup: CDR1 LNHDA, CDR2 SQIVND (reference sequence). The CDR3 spans 12 residues. Trimming took 3 bases from V and 7 from J, leaving 9 bases between them. CDR3 DNA sequence: TGTGCCAGTAGTATTGTTGGGAGTGAAGCTTTCTTT. It codes for CASSIVGSEAFF.

This rearrangement joins TRBV18 to TRBJ2-5; TRBD1 matches 11 bases. The trim removed 6 bases at V and 3 bases at J, leaving 3 bases unmatched. Germline CDR1 reads KGHSH; CDR2 reads LQKENI. The CDR3 totals 14 residues. The CDR3 reads CASSRTGGEETQYF. The CDR3 nucleotides are TGTGCCAGCTCGCGGACAGGGGGCGAAGAGACCCAGTACTTC.

The CDR3 loop reads CASSSEGSYEQYF. Here the CDR3 DNA reads TGTGCCAGCAGTTCGGAGGGGTCCTACGAGCAGTACTTC. The chain employs TRBV12-3 or TRBV12-4 and TRBJ2-7; tentative D call: TRBD2 (6 bases). With 4 bases removed from V and 1 base from J, the gap between germline ends came to 8 bases. This CDR3 is 13 amino acids long.

The chain combines TRBV5-6 with TRBJ1-2, with D possibly TRBD1 on 6 matching bases. The CDR3 is 14 residues long. The V gene lost 2 bases and the J gene lost 7 bases, with 15 bases spanning the gap. Germline V gene data show CDR1 as SGHDT and CDR2 as YYEEEE. CDR3 region: CASSFLGGASGYTF. In nucleotides, the CDR3 is TGTGCCAGCAGCTTTCTAGGGGGGGCGAGTGGCTACACCTTC.

The rearrangement joins TRBV25-1 to TRBJ2-6; 9 bases match TRBD1. The CDR3 covers 18 residues. The germline V gene encodes CDR1 MGHDK and CDR2 SYGVNS. With 4 bases clipped from V and 2 bases from J, the junction kept 9 bases outside the gene matches. CDR3 in amino acids: CASSAGTGSFTGANVLTF. CDR3 in DNA: TGTGCCAGCAGTGCCGGGACAGGGTCCTTTACTGGGGCCAACGTCCTGACTTTC.